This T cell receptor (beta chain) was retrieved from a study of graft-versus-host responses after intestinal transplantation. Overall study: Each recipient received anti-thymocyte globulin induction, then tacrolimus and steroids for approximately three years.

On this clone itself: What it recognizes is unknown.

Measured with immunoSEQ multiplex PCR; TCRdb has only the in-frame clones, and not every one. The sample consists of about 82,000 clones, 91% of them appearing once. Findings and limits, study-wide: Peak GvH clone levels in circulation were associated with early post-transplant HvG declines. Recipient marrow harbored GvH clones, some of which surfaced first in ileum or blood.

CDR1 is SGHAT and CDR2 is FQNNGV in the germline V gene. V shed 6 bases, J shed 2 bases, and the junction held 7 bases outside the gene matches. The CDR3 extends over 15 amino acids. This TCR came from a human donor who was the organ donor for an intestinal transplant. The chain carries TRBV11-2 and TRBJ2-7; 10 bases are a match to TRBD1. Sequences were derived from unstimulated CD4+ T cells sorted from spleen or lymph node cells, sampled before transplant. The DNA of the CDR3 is TGTGCCAGCAGACGAACCGGGACAGGGGCCTACGAGCAGTACTTC. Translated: CASRRTGTGAYEQYF.